This T cell receptor beta chain was profiled in a study of tumor-infiltrating lymphocytes in primary liver carcinoma. Study summary: These patients were men and women whose ages were 30 to 69 years.

For each extraction, RNA and DNA were obtained together from around 18-30 mg of unsorted bulk tissue. TCR beta cDNA was prepared out of roughly 450 ng total RNA by means of a constant-region primer. Investigators got TCR beta libraries out of three nested multiplex PCR rounds, done with slightly modified ARM-PCR. It was with TRBV1-TRBV30 forward primers and a C-beta reverse primer that the first two PCR rounds were run, at roughly 11 cycles each. MiXCR, run by TCRdb on the multiplex PCR reads, gives a single entry per CDR3 protein. The data show about 210,000 distinct CDR3 sequences, about 85% seen once. As regards this clonotype: Its target is not known. The junction does not match germline at one end; this may be a read error.

Study-wide findings and caveats: Tumor tissue displayed a significantly greater top-250-clone fraction than blood (p = 0.039). Only about 7.5-24% of top clones spanned all five tumor regions.

Germline CDR1 and CDR2: SGHNT and YYREEE (reference sequence). The CDR3 runs to 16 residues. This receptor was identified in a man aged 35-49 years with primary liver carcinoma and hepatitis B virus infection. V usage is TRBV5-4 and J usage is TRBJ2-1, with 10 bases that match TRBD1. Sequenced: tumor tissue from primary liver carcinoma. DNA of the CDR3: TGTGCCAGCAGCATTGACAGGGGGCTTTCCTACAATGAGGAGTTCTTC. Amino acid sequence: CASSIDRGLSYNEEFF.